A single sample is the source of the 21 T cell receptor beta chains below, sequenced in a study of shared clonotypes between healthy human individuals. Only in-frame clones appear in the TCRdb table, and some are missing; sequencing was by immunoSEQ multiplex PCR. The top ten hold about 0.25% of the sample, which has under 1 million clones, approximately 96% seen once. Naivety among CD8 cells was defined by CD45RO negativity and positive CCR7 selection, thereby excluding terminally differentiated effector memory CD45RA+ cells. The sample taken for sequencing was naive CD8+ T cells sorted from blood. These receptors originate from a man aged 30 to 45 in good health.

In DNA, the CDR3 is TGTGCCAGCAGCGTGTTCTGGACAGGGTACGAGCAGTACTTC. Its protein is CASSVFWTGYEQYF. This rearrangement joins TRBV9 to TRBJ2-7; TRBD1 matches 8 bases. The germline gives CDR1 SGDLS, CDR2 YYNGEE. The CDR3 contains 14 residues. J gave up 4 bases and V 2 bases, and 5 bases lay outside the gene matches.

V and J are TRBV6-1 and TRBJ2-7; D tentatively fits TRBD1 or TRBD2 (5 bases each). CDR1 is MNHNS, CDR2 SASEGT, per germline. CDR3 length equals 14 residues. V was clipped by 3 bases and J by 2 bases, with 11 bases between them. In DNA, the CDR3 is TGTGCCAGCAGTGACCGGGACGGTGCCTACGAGCAGTACTTC. Residues: CASSDRDGAYEQYF.

The J gene is TRBJ2-7, the V gene TRBV10-3, with D maybe TRBD1 (7 bases). The CDR3 is 13 residues long. From germline, CDR1 is ENHRY and CDR2 SYGVKD. Trimming removed 4 bases from V and 5 bases from J, with 12 bases in between. CDR3 bases: TGTGCCATCAGTGTGCCCAGGGGGGACGAGCAGTACTTC. Translating gives CAISVPRGDEQYF.

The chain has TRBV7-9 and TRBJ2-2; D perhaps matches TRBD2 (5 bases). Germline V CDR1 and CDR2: SEHNR, FQNEAQ (reference sequence). V lost 1 base and J lost 7, with 13 bases in between. This CDR3 is 15 amino acids long. This CDR3 is CASSLVRDADGELFF. CDR3 DNA: TGTGCCAGCAGCTTAGTGAGGGATGCCGACGGGGAGCTGTTTTTT.

The chain joins TRBV10-1 to TRBJ2-7, with D unclear. Germline V lookup: CDR1 WNHNN, CDR2 SYGVQD (reference sequence). The CDR3 covers 14 residues. V shed 6 bases and J shed 2 bases, with 14 bases lying between them. CDR3 protein: CASSPSIETYEQYF. In DNA form, the CDR3 reads TGCGCCAGCAGCCCCTCGATAGAGACCTACGAGCAGTACTTC.

The chain links TRBV27 to TRBJ2-7; D call uncertain. Germline V gene lookup returns CDR1 MNHEY and CDR2 SMNVEV (reference sequence). V dropped 6 bases and J dropped 5 bases, with 11 bases sitting between them. The CDR3 consists of 12 residues. The CDR3 DNA follows: TGTGCCAGCAGCGCCACAACCCACGAGCAGTACTTC. Protein product: CASSATTHEQYF.

This sequence joins TRBV27 and TRBJ1-5; D gene uncertain. V was clipped by 7 bases and J by 4 bases, with 8 bases between them. There are 12 residues in the CDR3. Germline CDR1 reads MNHEY; CDR2 reads SMNVEV (reference sequence). The CDR3 is CASTSGNQPQHF. In DNA form, the CDR3 reads TGTGCCAGCACATCCGGGAATCAGCCCCAGCATTTT.

This chain connects TRBV11-1 to TRBJ2-3; 12 bases match TRBD2. Trimming cost V 5 bases and J 2 bases; bases outside gene matches: 11. Looked up from germline, CDR1 is SGHAT and CDR2 is FQDESV (reference sequence). The CDR3 covers 18 residues. The CDR3 loop is CASSPLAGGPSITDTQYF. CDR3 bases: TGTGCCAGCAGCCCGCTAGCGGGAGGGCCTTCGATCACAGATACGCAGTATTTT.

This clone was detected only once. CDR3 amino acids: CASSQGASGDNTGELFF. CDR3 bases: TGCGCCAGCAGCCAAGGTGCTAGCGGGGACAACACCGGGGAGCTGTTTTTT. This chain connects TRBV4-1 to TRBJ2-2; 9 nucleotides agree with TRBD2. Looked up from germline, CDR1 is MGHRA and CDR2 is YSYEKL. Trimming took 1 base from V and 2 from J; bases not matched to a gene: 5. The CDR3 is 17 residues long.

The chain recombines TRBV7-9 with TRBJ2-5, with D tentatively TRBD2 (7 bases). Trimming took off 5 bases at V and 4 bases at J, with 17 bases between the two ends. CDR1 and CDR2 (germline): SEHNR, FQNEAQ (reference sequence). The CDR3 consists of 15 residues. In DNA, the CDR3 is TGTGCCAGCAGCCTACAGGAACGGGGGGCAGAGACCCAGTACTTC. As protein: CASSLQERGAETQYF.

The V call is TRBV19, the J call TRBJ2-1; perhaps TRBD2 as D (5 bases). Trimming took off 2 bases at V and 4 bases at J, with 15 bases between the two ends. The germline CDR1 and CDR2 sequences are LNHDA and SQIVND (reference sequence). This CDR3 comprises 16 residues. The CDR3 reads CASSIMRRAPYNEQFF. The CDR3 nucleotides read TGTGCCAGTAGTATAATGAGGCGGGCACCTTACAATGAGCAGTTCTTC. The full variable domain, in which reference TRBV19 and TRBJ2-1 provide the parts outside the CDR3, is DGGITQSPKYLFRKEGQNVTLSCEQNLNHDAMYWYRQDPGQGLRLIYYSQIVNDFQKGDIAEGYSVSREKKESFPLTVTSAQKNPTAFYLCASSIMRRAPYNEQFFGPGTRLTVL.

This sequence joins TRBV13 and TRBJ2-1, with 12 bases fitting TRBD2. Germline values: CDR1 PRHDT, CDR2 FYEKMQ (reference sequence). The CDR3 length is 15 residues. With 3 bases clipped from V and 10 bases from J, the junction kept 7 bases outside the gene matches. The CDR3 is CASSLLGTSGPEQFF. The CDR3 DNA is TGTGCCAGCAGCTTGCTAGGGACTAGCGGGCCCGAGCAGTTCTTC.

This sequence joins TRBV30 and TRBJ1-5; TRBD1 matches at 8 bases. The CDR3 extends over 14 amino acids. Germline V lookup: CDR1 GTSNPN, CDR2 SVGIG (reference sequence). With 1 base clipped from V and 7 bases from J, the junction kept 6 bases outside the gene matches. CDR3: CAWSDRGFEQPQHF. The DNA for the CDR3 is TGTGCCTGGAGTGACAGGGGGTTTGAGCAGCCCCAGCATTTT. Based on the CDR3 plus reference TRBV30 and TRBJ1-5, the full variable domain is SQTIHQWPATLVQPVGSPLSLECTVEGTSNPNLYWYRQAAGRGLQLLFYSVGIGQISSEVPQNLSASRPQDRQFILSSKKLLLSDSGFYLCAWSDRGFEQPQHFGDGTRLSIL.

The V and J genes are TRBV6-5 and TRBJ1-1; D call uncertain. In germline, CDR1 is MNHEY, CDR2 SVGAGI. V lost 0 bases, J lost 0 bases, and 8 bases lay in between. The CDR3 consists of 15 residues. The CDR3 region is CASSYSAGMNTEAFF. The CDR3 nucleotides are TGTGCCAGCAGTTACTCGGCCGGGATGAACACTGAAGCTTTCTTT.

On this clone: One end of the junction is discordant with germline, which a read error may explain. The genes are TRBV7-7 and TRBJ2-3; TRBD1 agrees at 7 bases. This CDR3 is 17 amino acids long. Germline V CDR1 and CDR2: SSHAT, FNYEAQ (reference sequence). The CDR3 nucleotides are TGTGCTAGCAGCTTCAGCACAGGGGAAATGGGCACAGATACGCAGTATTTT. Translating it yields CASSFSTGEMGTDTQYF.

J is TRBJ2-7 and V is TRBV6-1, with 9 bases lining up with TRBD2. The CDR3 extends over 15 amino acids. The germline gives CDR1 MNHNS, CDR2 SASEGT. After removal of 1 base from V and 6 bases from J, the junction contained 7 bases not matched to a gene. The CDR3 coding sequence is TGTGCCAGCAGTGAAGTTCTAGCGGGGCGTTCCGAGCAGTACTTC. As protein: CASSEVLAGRSEQYF.

The chain combines TRBV7-9 with TRBJ2-2; no definite D call. The germline V gene encodes CDR1 SEHNR and CDR2 FQNEAQ (reference sequence). V lost 2 bases, J lost 6 bases, and 16 bases lay in between. This CDR3 comprises 16 residues. The CDR3 loop reads CASSLSVSWSAGELFF. As DNA, the CDR3 is TGTGCCAGCAGCTTATCTGTTTCGTGGAGCGCCGGGGAGCTGTTTTTT. Combining the CDR3 with reference TRBV7-9 and TRBJ2-2 gives the whole variable domain DTGVSQNPRHKITKRGQNVTFRCDPISEHNRLYWYRQTLGQGPEFLTYFQNEAQLEKSRLLSDRFSAERPKGSFSTLEIQRTEQGDSAMYLCASSLSVSWSAGELFFGEGSRLTVL.

V and J are TRBV5-8 and TRBJ2-1, with D possibly matching TRBD2 (5 bases). Germline assignment: CDR1 SGHTS and CDR2 YDEGEE. Trimming removed 1 base at V and 0 bases at J, with 14 bases between. The CDR3 is 17 residues long. The CDR3 DNA is TGTGCCAGCAGCTTGCGCGGCGGGTTGAGCTCCTACAATGAGCAGTTCTTC. This gives the protein CASSLRGGLSSYNEQFF.

The chain has TRBV18 and TRBJ2-1; unclear D gene. CDR1 and CDR2 (germline): KGHSH, LQKENI. Trimming removed 2 bases at V and 4 bases at J, with 9 bases between. The CDR3 is 14 amino acids. CDR3 nucleotide sequence: TGTGCCAGCTCACCAGAGAGCATATACAATGAGCAGTTCTTC. This translates into CASSPESIYNEQFF.

J is TRBJ2-7 and V is TRBV13; D possibly corresponds to TRBD1 (6 bases). V lost 5 bases and J lost 3, with 11 bases in between. This CDR3 spans 13 amino acids. The V gene's germline CDR1 is PRHDT and CDR2 FYEKMQ (reference sequence). The CDR3 bases are TGTGCCAGCAGCAACCGGGACAACTACGAGCAGTACTTC. This sequence encodes CASSNRDNYEQYF.

This clone has only one observation. This chain links TRBV7-9 with TRBJ1-4, with 10 bases that match TRBD1. The J segment lost 1 base and the V segment lost 6 bases, leaving 5 bases of the junction unmatched. CDR3 length: 16 residues. Germline V gene lookup returns CDR1 SEHNR and CDR2 FQNEAQ (reference sequence). CDR3 in amino acids: CASRIDRGQTNEKLFF. The CDR3, as DNA: TGTGCCAGCAGAATCGACAGGGGGCAAACTAATGAAAAACTGTTTTTT.